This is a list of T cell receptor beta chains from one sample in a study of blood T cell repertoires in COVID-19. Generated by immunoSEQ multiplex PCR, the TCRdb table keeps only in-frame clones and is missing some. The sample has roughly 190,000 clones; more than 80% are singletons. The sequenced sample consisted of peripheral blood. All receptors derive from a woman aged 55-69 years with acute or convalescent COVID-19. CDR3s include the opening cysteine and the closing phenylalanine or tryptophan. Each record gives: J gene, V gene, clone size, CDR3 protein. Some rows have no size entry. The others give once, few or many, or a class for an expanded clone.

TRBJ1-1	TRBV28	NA	CASSFLGADRGTEAFF
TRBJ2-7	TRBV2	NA	CASSALTSRSYEQYF
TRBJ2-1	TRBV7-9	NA	CASSLARSLGLGWDEQFF
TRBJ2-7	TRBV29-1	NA	CSVSGLAGKTGGYEQYF
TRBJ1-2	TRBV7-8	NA	CASSAQGVPHGYTF
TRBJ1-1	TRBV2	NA	CASSQPGTEAFF
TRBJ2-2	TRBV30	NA	CAWRTTGANTGELFF
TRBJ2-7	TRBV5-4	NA	CASSLGEFYEQYF
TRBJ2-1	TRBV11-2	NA	CASSLNSGLAGDNEQFF
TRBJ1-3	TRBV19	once	CASSILEGATGNTIYF
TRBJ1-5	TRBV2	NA	CASSEVGTSNQPQHF
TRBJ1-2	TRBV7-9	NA	CASSPALPRAGYTF
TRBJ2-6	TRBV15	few	CATSRDIAGTGSGANVLTF
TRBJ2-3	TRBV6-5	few	CASSYGGEDTQYF
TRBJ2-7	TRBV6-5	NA	CAIDRIYEQYF
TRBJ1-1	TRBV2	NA	CASSPRPGGITEAFF
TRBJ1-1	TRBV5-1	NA	CASSLEQGSEAFF
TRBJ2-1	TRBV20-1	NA	CSASRRQGYNEQFF
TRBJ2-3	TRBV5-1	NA	CASSSGLAGTDTQYF
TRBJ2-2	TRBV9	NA	CASKRREGAGELFF
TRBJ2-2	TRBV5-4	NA	CASSQGLGVLFGELFF
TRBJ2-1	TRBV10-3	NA	CAISGGTSGNNEQFF
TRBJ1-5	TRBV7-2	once	CASSLGRDQPQHF
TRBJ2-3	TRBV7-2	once	CASSLDRSTDTQYF
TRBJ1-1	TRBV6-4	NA	CARATEMNTEAFF
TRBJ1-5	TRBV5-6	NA	CASSLGQTLLPGPQHF
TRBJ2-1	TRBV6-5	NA	CASSYKLAGGGEQFF
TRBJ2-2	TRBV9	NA	CASSVEGTGPGELFF